The 18 T cell receptor beta chains reported below all come from one sample, sequenced in a study of PD-1 blockade in classical Hodgkin lymphoma. The table came from immunoSEQ multiplex PCR; TCRdb's copy has only in-frame clones and leaves some out. The sample includes roughly 90,000 clones, about 83% of them seen just once. Time point reported: cycle 4 day 1 (C4D1), after six to seven weeks of nivolumab. Relapse after autologous stem cell transplantation occurred in every patient, and brentuximab vedotin exposure varied. The specimen comprised peripheral blood mononuclear cells (PBMCs), sampled before the fourth cycle of nivolumab. The receptors here all came from a human donor with classical Hodgkin lymphoma.

This clone was seen only once. This rearrangement joins TRBV28 to TRBJ1-2; 9 bases are a match to TRBD1. The CDR3 covers 15 residues. The germline gives CDR1 MDHEN, CDR2 SYDVKM. After removal of 6 bases from V and 3 bases from J, the junction contained 8 bases not matched to a gene. The CDR3 loop is CASRPGQGADYGYTF. The CDR3 bases are TGTGCCAGCAGGCCGGGACAGGGCGCGGACTATGGCTACACCTTC.

This clone has only one observation. The chain joins TRBV5-6 to TRBJ2-2; 8 bases line up with TRBD1. In germline, CDR1 is SGHDT, CDR2 YYEEEE. This CDR3 spans 14 amino acids. V was clipped by 6 bases and J by 3 bases; unmatched bases: 4. CDR3 sequence reads: CASNTGGHTGELFF. CDR3 sequence (DNA): TGTGCCAGCAACACAGGGGGACACACCGGGGAGCTGTTTTTT.

By share of the sample, this clone is medium-sized. This rearrangement joins TRBV10-3 to TRBJ1-2; 9 bases agree with TRBD1. The V gene's germline CDR1 is ENHRY and CDR2 SYGVKD. The CDR3 totals 16 residues. Trimming cost V 2 bases and J 4 bases; bases outside gene matches: 8. This chain's CDR3 is CAISEPGQGQSYGYTF. The CDR3 DNA reads as TGTGCCATCAGTGAGCCTGGACAGGGGCAGAGCTATGGCTACACCTTC.

The V and J genes are TRBV19 and TRBJ1-1; 7 nucleotides match TRBD1. Germline V gives CDR1 LNHDA, CDR2 SQIVND (reference sequence). The CDR3 length is 14 residues. The ends lost 2 bases at V and 10 bases at J; junction bases unmatched: 10. The CDR3 nucleotides read TGTGCCAGTAGTATAAACCAGGGGGTAGGAAGAGCTTTCTTT. Amino acids: CASSINQGVGRAFF. The full variable domain, in which reference TRBV19 and TRBJ1-1 provide the parts outside the CDR3, is DGGITQSPKYLFRKEGQNVTLSCEQNLNHDAMYWYRQDPGQGLRLIYYSQIVNDFQKGDIAEGYSVSREKKESFPLTVTSAQKNPTAFYLCASSINQGVGRAFFGQGTRLTVV.

This clone appeared once. The chain links TRBV28 to TRBJ1-1; D uncertain. The CDR3 extends over 12 amino acids. Germline V CDR1 and CDR2: MDHEN, SYDVKM. With 1 base removed from V and 2 bases from J, the gap between germline ends came to 2 bases. This chain's CDR3 is CASSLSNTEAFF. DNA for the CDR3: TGTGCCAGCAGTTTATCTAACACTGAAGCTTTCTTT.

The rearrangement joins TRBV11-2 to TRBJ1-1; D possibly corresponds to TRBD1 (6 bases). Germline CDR1 SGHAT, CDR2 FQNNGV. The germline V and J ends were trimmed by 5 bases and 1 base, with 11 bases remaining between them. The CDR3 extends over 14 amino acids. The CDR3 DNA follows: TGTGCCAGCAGCCTAACGACAGGGAACACTGAAGCTTTCTTT. Translated: CASSLTTGNTEAFF.

V is TRBV11-2 and J is TRBJ1-2; a possible D gene is TRBD1 (6 bases). The CDR3 contains 16 residues. CDR1 is SGHAT and CDR2 is FQNNGV in the germline V gene. V dropped 4 bases and J dropped 0 bases, with 15 bases sitting between them. Written as DNA, the CDR3 is TGTGCCAGCAGCTCCCCTGGACAGTACGCTAACTATGGCTACACCTTC. Translated, it gives CASSSPGQYANYGYTF.

V gene TRBV5-5 combines with J gene TRBJ1-2; D not certain. The CDR3 loop spans 13 amino acids. V was cut by 1 base and J by 0 bases, with 4 bases left in between. CDR1 and CDR2 from the germline V gene are SGHKS and YYEKEE (reference sequence). DNA for the CDR3: TGTGCCAGCAGCTTGCCGGCTAACTATGGCTACACCTTC. Protein: CASSLPANYGYTF.

The chain couples TRBV21-1 to TRBJ2-2; no DNA check was done on the table's D call, TRBD2. TRBV21-1 is assigned pseudogene status. The length of the CDR3 is 18 residues. The CDR3 sequence: CASSSSRVASRNTGELFF. The CDR3, as DNA: TGTGCCAGCAGCAGCAGCCGGGTTGCCAGCAGGAACACCGGGGAGCTGTTTTTT.

V usage is TRBV2 and J usage is TRBJ1-3; D is possibly TRBD1 (6 bases). CDR3 length: 13 residues. Looked up from germline, CDR1 is SNHLY and CDR2 is FYNNEI. The germline V and J ends were trimmed by 4 bases and 6 bases, with 10 bases remaining between them. The CDR3 sequence: CASSAWGANTIYF. The CDR3 region has the DNA TGTGCCAGCAGTGCATGGGGGGCAAACACCATATATTTT.

This clone was picked up one time. CDR3 in amino acids: CASSQPGQNSYEQYF. The CDR3 region has the DNA TGTGCCAGCAGCCAACCGGGACAAAACTCCTACGAGCAGTACTTC. The V call is TRBV4-2, the J call TRBJ2-7, with D tentatively TRBD1 (6 bases). The germline gives CDR1 LGHNA, CDR2 YNFKEQ. The CDR3 is made up of 15 amino acids. Trimming took off 2 bases at V and 0 bases at J, with 11 bases between the two ends.

This chain joins TRBV28 and TRBJ2-2, with 8 bases matching TRBD2. Germline V gene data show CDR1 as MDHEN and CDR2 as SYDVKM. This CDR3 contains 15 residues. Trimming at V came to 6 bases and at J to 4 bases, leaving 7 bases not matched to a gene. The CDR3, as DNA: TGTGCCAGCAGCCCGGGACTAGTCGTCACCGGGGAGCTGTTTTTT. Its protein product is CASSPGLVVTGELFF.

This clone showed up just a few times. CDR3: CATAQGAQETQYF. For the CDR3, the DNA is TGTGCCACCGCTCAGGGGGCACAAGAGACCCAGTACTTC. The rearrangement uses TRBV10-3 and TRBJ2-5, with 8 bases identical to TRBD1. Germline loops: CDR1 ENHRY, CDR2 SYGVKD. The CDR3 contains 13 residues. V was clipped by 10 bases and J by 2 bases; unmatched bases: 6.

V usage is TRBV11-2 and J usage is TRBJ2-7; TRBD1 matches at 10 bases. The J segment lost 3 bases and the V segment lost 7 bases, leaving 6 bases of the junction unmatched. The CDR3 has 14 amino acids. Germline CDR1 is SGHAT and CDR2 is FQNNGV. This CDR3 reads CASTVGQGVYEQYF. For the CDR3, the DNA is TGTGCCAGCACCGTTGGACAGGGGGTCTACGAGCAGTACTTC.

The gene calls are TRBV28 and TRBJ1-1; possibly TRBD1 for D (6 bases). V was cut by 5 bases and J by 5 bases, with 21 bases left in between. The CDR3 is 16 amino acids. Germline V gene data show CDR1 as MDHEN and CDR2 as SYDVKM. In DNA, the CDR3 is TGTGCCAGCAGTGTACTGGGGGGGGCAGGGAGAACTGAAGCTTTCTTT. Protein: CASSVLGGAGRTEAFF.

This clone has just a few counts. The chain recombines TRBV13 with TRBJ2-7, with D uncertain. Per the germline V gene, CDR1 is PRHDT and CDR2 is FYEKMQ (reference sequence). The CDR3 is 14 amino acids. V was shortened by 5 bases and J by 3 bases, with 14 bases between the two germline ends. The DNA for the CDR3 is TGTGCCAGCAGCCCCGACCGGAACCTCTACGAGCAGTACTTC. It encodes CASSPDRNLYEQYF. Full variable domain (remainder filled in from reference TRBV13 and TRBJ2-7): AAGVIQSPRHLIKEKRETATLKCYPIPRHDTVYWYQQGPGQDPQFLISFYEKMQSDKGSIPDRFSAQQFSDYHSELNMSSLELGDSALYFCASSPDRNLYEQYFGPGTRLTVT.

The chain combines TRBV9 with TRBJ2-2; TRBD2 aligns across 7 bases. Germline trimming cut 0 bases from V and 6 bases from J; bases unmatched to any gene: 8. The CDR3 is 16 residues long. CDR1 and CDR2 from the germline V gene are SGDLS and YYNGEE. The CDR3 nucleotides read TGTGCCAGCAGCGTAGCTGCGGGAGAAATCTCCGGGGAGCTGTTTTTT. It specifies CASSVAAGEISGELFF.

The chain uses TRBV5-6 and TRBJ1-1; 8 bases agree with TRBD1. Germline trimming cut 4 bases from V and 1 base from J; bases unmatched to any gene: 6. This CDR3 has 15 amino acids. CDR1 and CDR2 from the germline V gene are SGHDT and YYEEEE. CDR3 coding DNA: TGTGCCAGCAGCCCTGTGGGACAGGAGAACACTGAAGCTTTCTTT. This sequence encodes CASSPVGQENTEAFF.